This T cell receptor (beta chain) was documented in a study of blood T cell repertoires in COVID-19. Germline V gives CDR1 MNHNY, CDR2 SVGAGI (reference sequence). V was pared by 0 bases and J by 0 bases, with 10 bases between. The CDR3 has 16 amino acids. Libraries were prepared by immunoSEQ multiplex PCR; TCRdb keeps only in-frame clonotypes and omits some of them. The repertoire includes a few hundred thousand clones, around 90% of them detected once, and around 1.6% sits in the top ten. The sequence came from a woman aged 45 to 65 who had recovered from COVID-19. V usage is TRBV6-6 and J usage is TRBJ2-3; weak D call: TRBD1 (6 bases). Sequencing used PBMCs or T cells enriched from blood (not recorded which). In nucleotides, the CDR3 is TGTGCCAGCAGTTACTCCAGGGACACTAGCACAGATACGCAGTATTTT. It encodes CASSYSRDTSTDTQYF.